This TCR beta chain was identified during a study of blood T cell repertoires in COVID-19. Study overall: Specimens from acute and convalescent COVID-19 originated in the United States, Italy and Spain. The analysed material was cDNA or gDNA that came from T cells, B-cell-depleted T cells, or PBMCs.

As originally analysed: It was from reference gene primer amplification that nucleated cell counts were estimated. This table comes from immunoSEQ multiplex PCR, and its TCRdb copy is limited to in-frame clones, with some not included. V, J and clone size are taken as reported in that table, and D and trimming were inferred from the DNA itself. Of about 99,000 clones listed, around 83% were seen once; the top ten hold 3.3%. CDR3 length equals 12 residues. The germline CDR1 and CDR2 sequences are MDHEN and SYDVKM. V lost 8 bases to trimming and J lost 4 bases, with 11 bases between them. This sequence originates from a woman aged 80 or over with active or convalescent COVID-19. Sequencing was done on a sample of peripheral blood. V gene TRBV28 combines with J gene TRBJ1-2, with unresolved D. CDR3 region: CASSRFFYGYTF. The DNA for the CDR3 is TGTGCCAGCTCCCGGTTCTTCTATGGCTACACCTTC.